This T cell receptor (beta chain) was recovered during a study of vaccination and CD4 T cells after COVID-19. Details on this clonotype: The antigen is unknown.

There are 15 residues in the CDR3. V dropped 6 bases and J dropped 5 bases, with 19 bases sitting between them. Germline V gene lookup returns CDR1 SGHTA and CDR2 FQGNSA. As to treatment: roughly 10-day PBMC culture with coronavirus spike peptide pools or control peptides (ViraFEST assay). Cultured CD4+ T-cell DNA underwent Oncomine TCR Beta short-read sequencing. From the PCR reads, TCRdb called clonotypes with MiXCR, one entry per CDR3 protein. The table records around 26,000 distinct CDR3 sequences, 64% of them present only once. Specimen: CD4+ T cells from blood, cultured in vitro. The genes are TRBV7-2 and TRBJ1-1, with a tentative D call TRBD1 (5 bases). This sequence was found in a human donor who had recovered from COVID-19. CDR3 region: CASSPDQGRWTEAFF. CDR3 DNA sequence: TGTGCCAGCAGTCCCGATCAGGGTAGGTGGACTGAAGCTTTCTTT.